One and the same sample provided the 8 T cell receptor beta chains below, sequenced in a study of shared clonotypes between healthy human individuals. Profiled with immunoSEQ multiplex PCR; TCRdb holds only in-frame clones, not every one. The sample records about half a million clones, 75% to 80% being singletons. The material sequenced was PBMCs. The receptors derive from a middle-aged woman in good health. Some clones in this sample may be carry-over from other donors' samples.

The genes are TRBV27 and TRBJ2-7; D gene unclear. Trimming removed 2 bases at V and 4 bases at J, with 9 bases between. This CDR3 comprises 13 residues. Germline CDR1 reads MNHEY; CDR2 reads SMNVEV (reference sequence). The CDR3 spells CASSLGRWYEQYF. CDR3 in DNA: TGTGCCAGCAGTTTAGGACGGTGGTACGAGCAGTACTTC.

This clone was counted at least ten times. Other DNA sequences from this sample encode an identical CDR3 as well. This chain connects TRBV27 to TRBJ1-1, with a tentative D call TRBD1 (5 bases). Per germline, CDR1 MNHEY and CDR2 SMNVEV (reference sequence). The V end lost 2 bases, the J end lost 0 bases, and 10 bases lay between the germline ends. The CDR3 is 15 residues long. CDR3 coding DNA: TGTGCCAGCAGTTTACGGACACCCATGAACACTGAAGCTTTCTTT. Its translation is CASSLRTPMNTEAFF.

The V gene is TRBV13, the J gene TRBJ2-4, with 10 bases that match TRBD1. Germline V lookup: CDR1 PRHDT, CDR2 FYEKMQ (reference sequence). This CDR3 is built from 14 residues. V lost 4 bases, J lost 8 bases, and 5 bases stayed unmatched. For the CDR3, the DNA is TGTGCCAGCAGCTCGCCGGGACAGGGGTACATTCAGTACTTC. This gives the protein CASSSPGQGYIQYF.

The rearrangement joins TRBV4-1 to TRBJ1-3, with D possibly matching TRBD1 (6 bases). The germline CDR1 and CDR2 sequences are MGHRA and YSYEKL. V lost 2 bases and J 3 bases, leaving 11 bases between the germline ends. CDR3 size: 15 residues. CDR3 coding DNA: TGCGCCAGCAGCCAATTAACAGGGATTGGAAACACCATATATTTT. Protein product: CASSQLTGIGNTIYF.

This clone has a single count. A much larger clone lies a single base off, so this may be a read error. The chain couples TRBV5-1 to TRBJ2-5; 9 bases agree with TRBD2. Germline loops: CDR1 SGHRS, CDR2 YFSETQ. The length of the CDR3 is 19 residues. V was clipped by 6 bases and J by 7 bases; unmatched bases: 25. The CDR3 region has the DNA TGCGCCAGCAAGGAGGGGGCCATAAGGACTAGCGAGACCGAGGGGACCCAGTACTTC. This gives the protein CASKEGAIRTSETEGTQYF.

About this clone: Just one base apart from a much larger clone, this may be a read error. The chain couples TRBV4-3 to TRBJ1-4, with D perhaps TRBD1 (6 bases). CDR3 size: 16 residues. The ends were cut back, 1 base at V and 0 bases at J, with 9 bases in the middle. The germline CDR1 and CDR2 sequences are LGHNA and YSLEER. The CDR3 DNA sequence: TGCGCCAGCAGCCAAGGACCAGGGGCAACTAATGAAAAACTGTTTTTT. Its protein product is CASSQGPGATNEKLFF.

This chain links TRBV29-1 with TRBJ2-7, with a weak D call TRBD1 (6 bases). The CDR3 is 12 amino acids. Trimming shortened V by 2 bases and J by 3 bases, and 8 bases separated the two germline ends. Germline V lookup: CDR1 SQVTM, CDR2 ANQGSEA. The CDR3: CSVEPRGYEQYF. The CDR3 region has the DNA TGCAGCGTTGAACCCAGGGGCTACGAGCAGTACTTC.

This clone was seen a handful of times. CDR3 sequence: CSVAGGALNEQYF. Written as DNA, the CDR3 is TGCAGCGTTGCGGGAGGGGCGCTGAACGAGCAGTACTTC. V usage is TRBV29-1 and J usage is TRBJ2-7; TRBD2 agrees at 8 bases. The CDR3 extends over 13 amino acids. CDR1 and CDR2 from the germline V gene are SQVTM and ANQGSEA. With 4 bases clipped from V and 5 bases from J, the junction kept 7 bases outside the gene matches.